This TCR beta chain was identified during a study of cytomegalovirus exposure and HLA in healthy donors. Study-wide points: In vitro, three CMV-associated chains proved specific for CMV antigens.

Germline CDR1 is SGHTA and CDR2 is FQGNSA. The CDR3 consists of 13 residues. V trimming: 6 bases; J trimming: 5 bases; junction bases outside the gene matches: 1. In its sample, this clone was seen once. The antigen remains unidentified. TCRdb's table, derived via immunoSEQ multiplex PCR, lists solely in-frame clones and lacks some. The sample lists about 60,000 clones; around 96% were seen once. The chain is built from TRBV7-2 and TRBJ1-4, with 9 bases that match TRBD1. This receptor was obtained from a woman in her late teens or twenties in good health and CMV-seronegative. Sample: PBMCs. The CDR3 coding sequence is TGTGCCAGCAGTACAGGGGGCAATGAAAAACTGTTTTTT. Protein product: CASSTGGNEKLFF.